This T cell receptor (beta chain) stems from a study of cytomegalovirus exposure and HLA in healthy donors. Study results and caveats: The classifier reportedly diagnosed cytomegalovirus status with high specificity and sensitivity.

PCR involved 60 Vbeta and 13 Jbeta primers. Profiling relied on immunoSEQ multiplex PCR, and the TCRdb table lists in-frame clones only, not all of them. The sample includes approximately 80,000 clones, 55% to 65% of them seen just once. With regard to this clone: Its specificity is not known.

Though probably carrying unrecorded immune exposures, donors were nominally healthy at sampling. Input material: PBMCs. The TCR originated in a woman aged 40 to 50 in good health and CMV-seropositive.

The DNA for the CDR3 is TGTGCCAGCAGTTACGGGGACAGGGAGCGAAACACCATATATTTT. Protein product: CASSYGDRERNTIYF. V gene TRBV6-6 combines with J gene TRBJ1-3; 9 positions match TRBD1. CDR1 is MNHNY, CDR2 SVGAGI, per germline (reference sequence). This CDR3 is built from 15 residues. Losses at the gene ends were 2 bases for V and 5 bases for J; bases not matched to a gene: 4.